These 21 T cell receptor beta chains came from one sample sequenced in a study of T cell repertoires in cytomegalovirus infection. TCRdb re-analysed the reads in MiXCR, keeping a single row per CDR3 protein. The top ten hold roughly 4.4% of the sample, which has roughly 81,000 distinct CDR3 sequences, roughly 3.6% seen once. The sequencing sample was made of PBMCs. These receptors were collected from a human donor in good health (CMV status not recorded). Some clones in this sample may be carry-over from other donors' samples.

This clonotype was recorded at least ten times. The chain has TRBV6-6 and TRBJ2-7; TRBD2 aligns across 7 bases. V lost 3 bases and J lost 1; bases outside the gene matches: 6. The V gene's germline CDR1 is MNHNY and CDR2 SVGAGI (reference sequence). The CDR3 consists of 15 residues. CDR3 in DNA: TGTGCCAGCAGTTATCCAAGGGAGGGTTCCTACGAGCAGTACTTC. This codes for CASSYPREGSYEQYF.

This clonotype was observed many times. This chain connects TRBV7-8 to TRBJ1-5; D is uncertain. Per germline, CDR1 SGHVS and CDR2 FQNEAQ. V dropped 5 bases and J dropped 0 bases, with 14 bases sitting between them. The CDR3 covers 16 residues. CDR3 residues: CASSNSTWFSNQPQHF. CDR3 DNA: TGTGCCAGCAGCAACTCTACGTGGTTTAGCAATCAGCCCCAGCATTTT.

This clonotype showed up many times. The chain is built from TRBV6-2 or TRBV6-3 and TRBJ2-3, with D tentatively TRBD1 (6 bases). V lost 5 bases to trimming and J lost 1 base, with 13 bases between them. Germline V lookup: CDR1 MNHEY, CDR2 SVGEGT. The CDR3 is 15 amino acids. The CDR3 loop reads CASSQQGLGTDTQYF. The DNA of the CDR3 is TGTGCCAGCAGTCAACAGGGCCTAGGCACAGATACGCAGTATTTT.

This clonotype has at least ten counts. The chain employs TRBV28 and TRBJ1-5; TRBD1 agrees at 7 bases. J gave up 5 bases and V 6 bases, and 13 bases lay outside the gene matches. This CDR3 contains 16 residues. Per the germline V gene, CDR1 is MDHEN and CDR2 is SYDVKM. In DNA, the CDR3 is TGTGCCAGCAGCTCCACCCGACAGGGTATGGATCAGCCCCAGCATTTT. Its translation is CASSSTRQGMDQPQHF.

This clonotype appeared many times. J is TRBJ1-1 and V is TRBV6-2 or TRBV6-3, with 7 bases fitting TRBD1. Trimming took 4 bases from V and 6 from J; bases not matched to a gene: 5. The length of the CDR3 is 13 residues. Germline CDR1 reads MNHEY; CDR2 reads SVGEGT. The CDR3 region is CASSSSQGAEAFF. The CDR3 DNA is TGTGCCAGCAGTTCATCGCAGGGGGCTGAAGCTTTCTTT.

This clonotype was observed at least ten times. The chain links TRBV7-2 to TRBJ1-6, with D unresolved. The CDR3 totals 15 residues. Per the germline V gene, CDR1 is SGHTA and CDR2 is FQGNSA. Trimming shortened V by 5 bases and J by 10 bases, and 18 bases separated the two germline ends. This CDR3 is CASSPPPGNHSPLHF. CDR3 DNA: TGTGCCAGCAGCCCCCCCCCGGGAAATCACTCACCCCTCCACTTT. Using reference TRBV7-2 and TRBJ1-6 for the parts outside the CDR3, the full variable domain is GAGVSQSPSNKVTEKGKDVELRCDPISGHTALYWYRQSLGQGLEFLIYFQGNSAPDKSGLPSDRFSAERTGGSVSTLTIQRTQQEDSAVYLCASSPPPGNHSPLHFGNGTRLTVT.

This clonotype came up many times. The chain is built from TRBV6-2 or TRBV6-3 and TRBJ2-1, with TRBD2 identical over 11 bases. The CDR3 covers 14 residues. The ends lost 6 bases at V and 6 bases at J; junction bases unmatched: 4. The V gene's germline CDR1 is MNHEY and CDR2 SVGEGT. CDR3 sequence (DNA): TGTGCCAGCAGCGTTAGCGGGGGGGCCAATGAGCAGTTCTTC. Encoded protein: CASSVSGGANEQFF.

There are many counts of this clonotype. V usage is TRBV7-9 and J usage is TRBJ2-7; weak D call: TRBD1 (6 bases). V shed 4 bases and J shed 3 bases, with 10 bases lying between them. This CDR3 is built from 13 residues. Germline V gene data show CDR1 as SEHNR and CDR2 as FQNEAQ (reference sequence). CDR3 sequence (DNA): TGTGCCAGCAGCTCGGACAGATACTACGAGCAGTACTTC. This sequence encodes CASSSDRYYEQYF.

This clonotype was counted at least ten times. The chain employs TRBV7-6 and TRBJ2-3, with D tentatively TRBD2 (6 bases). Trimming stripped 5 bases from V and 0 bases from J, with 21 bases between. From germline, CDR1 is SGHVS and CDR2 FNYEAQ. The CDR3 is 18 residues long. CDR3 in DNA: TGTGCCAGCAGCACATACCGCGGTTGGGGGGTTAGCACAGATACGCAGTATTTT. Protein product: CASSTYRGWGVSTDTQYF. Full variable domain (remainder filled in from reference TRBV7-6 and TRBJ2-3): GAGVSQSPRYKVTKRGQDVALRCDPISGHVSLYWYRQALGQGPEFLTYFNYEAQQDKSGLPNDRFSAERPEGSISTLTIQRTEQRDSAMYRCASSTYRGWGVSTDTQYFGPGTRLTVL.

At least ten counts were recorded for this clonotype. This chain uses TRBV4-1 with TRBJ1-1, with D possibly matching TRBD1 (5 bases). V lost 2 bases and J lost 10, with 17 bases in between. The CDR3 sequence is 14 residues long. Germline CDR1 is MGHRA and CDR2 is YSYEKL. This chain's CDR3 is CASSQSRLGVAAFF. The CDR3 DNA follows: TGCGCCAGCAGCCAATCCCGTCTGGGGGTCGCAGCTTTCTTT.

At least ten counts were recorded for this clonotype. CDR3 loop: CASSQAPGANTEAFF. The CDR3 DNA reads TGCGCCAGCAGCCAAGCCCCGGGGGCGAACACTGAAGCTTTCTTT. The chain joins TRBV4-3 to TRBJ1-1; D might be TRBD1 (6 bases). CDR1 and CDR2 (germline): LGHNA, YSLEER. The length of the CDR3 is 15 residues. V shed 1 base and J shed 1 base, with 10 bases lying between them.

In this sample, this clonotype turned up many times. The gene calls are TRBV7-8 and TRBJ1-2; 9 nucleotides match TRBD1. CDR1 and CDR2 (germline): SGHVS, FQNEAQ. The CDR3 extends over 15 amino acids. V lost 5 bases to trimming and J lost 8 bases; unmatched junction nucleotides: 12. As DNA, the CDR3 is TGTGCCAGCAGCGCCGAGGGACAGGGCGCGTGGGGCTACACCTTC. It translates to CASSAEGQGAWGYTF.

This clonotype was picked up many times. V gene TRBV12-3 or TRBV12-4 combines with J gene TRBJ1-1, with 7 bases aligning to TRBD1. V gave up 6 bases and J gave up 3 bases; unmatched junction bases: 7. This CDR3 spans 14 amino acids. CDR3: CASRPTGVDTEAFF. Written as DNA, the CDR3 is TGTGCCAGCAGGCCTACAGGGGTTGACACTGAAGCTTTCTTT.

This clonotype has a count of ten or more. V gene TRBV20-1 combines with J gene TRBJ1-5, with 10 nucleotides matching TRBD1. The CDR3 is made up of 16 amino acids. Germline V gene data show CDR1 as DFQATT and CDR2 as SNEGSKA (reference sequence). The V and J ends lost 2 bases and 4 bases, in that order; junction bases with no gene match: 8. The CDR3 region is CSARRWGQGRNQPQHF. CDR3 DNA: TGCAGTGCTAGACGTTGGGGACAGGGGCGAAATCAGCCCCAGCATTTT.

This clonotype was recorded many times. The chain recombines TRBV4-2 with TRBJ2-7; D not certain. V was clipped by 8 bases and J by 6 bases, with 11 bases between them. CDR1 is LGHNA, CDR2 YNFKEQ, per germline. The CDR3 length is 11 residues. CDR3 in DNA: TGTGCCAGCCGAAGGGATGGCGAGCAGTACTTC. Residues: CASRRDGEQYF.

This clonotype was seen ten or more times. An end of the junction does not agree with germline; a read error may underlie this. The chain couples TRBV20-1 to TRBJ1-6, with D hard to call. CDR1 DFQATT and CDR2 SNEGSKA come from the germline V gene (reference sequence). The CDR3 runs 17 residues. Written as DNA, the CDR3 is TGCAGTGCTAGAAAGGGTTCGGGCATTAGCTATGATTCACCCCTCCACTTT. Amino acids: CSARKGSGISYDSPLHF.

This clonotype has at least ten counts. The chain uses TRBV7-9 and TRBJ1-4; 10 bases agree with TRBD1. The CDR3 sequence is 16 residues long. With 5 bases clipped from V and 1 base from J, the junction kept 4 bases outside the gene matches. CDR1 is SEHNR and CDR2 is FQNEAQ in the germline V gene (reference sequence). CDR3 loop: CASSPGQGGTNEKLFF. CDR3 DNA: TGTGCCAGCAGCCCAGGACAGGGGGGAACTAATGAAAAACTGTTTTTT.

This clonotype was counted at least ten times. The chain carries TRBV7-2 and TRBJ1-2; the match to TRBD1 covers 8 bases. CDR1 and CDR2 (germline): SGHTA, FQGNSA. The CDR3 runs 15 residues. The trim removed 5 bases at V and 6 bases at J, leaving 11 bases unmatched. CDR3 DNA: TGTGCCAGCAGCCAAGCATGGACAGGGAGTAATGGCTACACCTTC. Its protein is CASSQAWTGSNGYTF.

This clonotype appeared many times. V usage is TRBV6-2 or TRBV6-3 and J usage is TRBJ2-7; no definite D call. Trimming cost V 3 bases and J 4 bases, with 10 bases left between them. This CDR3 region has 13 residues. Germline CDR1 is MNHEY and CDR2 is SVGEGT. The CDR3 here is CASSYPGMYEQYF. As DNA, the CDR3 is TGTGCCAGCAGTTATCCGGGCATGTACGAGCAGTACTTC.

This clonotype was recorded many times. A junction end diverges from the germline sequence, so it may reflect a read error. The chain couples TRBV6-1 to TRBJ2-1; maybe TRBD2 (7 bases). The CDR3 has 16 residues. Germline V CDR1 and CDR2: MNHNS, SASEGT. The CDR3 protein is CASSEEGGGTYNEQFF. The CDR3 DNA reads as TGTGCCAGCAGCGAAGAGGGGGGGGGGACCTACAATGAGCAGTTCTTC.

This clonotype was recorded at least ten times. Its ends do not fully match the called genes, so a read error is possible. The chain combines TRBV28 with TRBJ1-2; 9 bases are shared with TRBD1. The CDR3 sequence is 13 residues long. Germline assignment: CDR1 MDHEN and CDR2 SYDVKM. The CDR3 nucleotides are TGTGCCAGCAGTTTAACAGGGACAGGGACTATCGCCTTC. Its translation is CASSLTGTGTIAF.